This entry describes one T cell receptor beta chain. At one end, the junction sequence differs from germline, possibly due to a read error. The data were taken from a study of blood T cell repertoires in COVID-19. Study as a whole: Samples representing acute and convalescent COVID-19 were sourced from the United States, Italy and Spain. The cDNA or gDNA used as material had been derived from T cells, B-cell-depleted T cells, or PBMCs.

The CDR3 runs 18 residues. Per the germline V gene, CDR1 is SGHDT and CDR2 is YYEEEE. In the study's own analysis: Amplification from reference gene primers served as the basis for estimated nucleated cell counts. The table came from immunoSEQ multiplex PCR; TCRdb's copy has only in-frame clones and leaves some out. From that table come the V and J calls and clone size; the DNA was used to work out D and trimming. The table includes under 95,000 clones, around three quarters detected once. This clonotype was obtained from a man in his fifties with active or convalescent COVID-19. V gene TRBV5-6 combines with J gene TRBJ2-1, with 15 bases identical to TRBD2. The sample taken for sequencing was peripheral blood. Here the CDR3 DNA reads TGTGCCAGCAGCCAGGGACTAGCGGGGGGACCTTCCTACAATAAGCAGTTCTTC. Its protein product is CASSQGLAGGPSYNKQFF.